These T cell receptor beta chains were read from a single sample in a study of early T cells in non-severe SARS-CoV-2 infection. TCRdb reprocessed the 5' RACE reads via MiXCR and lists one record per CDR3 protein. This table holds about 60,000 distinct CDR3 sequences, approximately 14% found once. Material: whole blood. These receptor sequences come from an adult who was a healthcare worker with PCR-confirmed SARS-CoV-2 infection or an uninfected control (not recorded which). Each CDR3 is given with its conserved first and last residue. The D gene is left open where the match is weak. The size entry is marked missing in some rows and otherwise reads once, few, many or a size class.

>many|-|TRBJ1-2|TRBV21-1
CASQLYGYTF
TGTGCCAGCCAGCTCTATGGCTACACCTTC
>many|TRBD2|TRBJ2-5|TRBV7-9
CASSSSGGSQTQYF
TGTGCCAGCAGCTCTAGCGGGGGTTCCCAGACCCAGTACTTC
>-|-|TRBJ2-1|TRBV7-8
CASSLARLTEQFF
TGTGCCAGCAGCTTAGCTCGACTGACTGAGCAGTTCTTC
>many|-|TRBJ2-3|TRBV9
CASSVVGEGTDTQYF
TGTGCCAGCAGCGTTGTGGGGGAAGGCACAGATACGCAGTATTTT
>few|-|TRBJ1-5|TRBV19
CASSRIQQHSNQPQHF
TGTGCCAGTAGTAGAATCCAGCAGCATAGCAATCAGCCCCAGCATTTT
>many|-|TRBJ1-1|TRBV29-1
CSVPPWDGLNTEAFF
TGCAGCGTTCCCCCTTGGGACGGTCTGAACACTGAAGCTTTCTTT
>-|-|TRBJ1-5|TRBV29-1
CSVSENNQPQHF
TGCAGCGTTTCGGAGAACAATCAGCCCCAGCATTTT
>-|-|TRBJ1-5|TRBV3-1
CASSQDPSRRGQHF
TGTGCCAGCAGCCAAGATCCCTCCCGGCGTGGTCAGCATTTT
>-|-|TRBJ1-1|TRBV5-1
CASSRTKGNTEAFF
TGCGCCAGCAGCCGGACCAAGGGGAACACTGAAGCTTTCTTT
>few|-|TRBJ2-7|TRBV5-1
CASSPAEVGKNEQYF
TGCGCCAGCAGCCCAGCCGAGGTTGGAAAAAACGAGCAGTACTTC
>few|-|TRBJ1-2|TRBV4-3
CASSPAGGNYGYTF
TGCGCCAGCAGCCCCGCCGGGGGAAACTATGGCTACACCTTC
>few|-|TRBJ1-2|TRBV29-1
CSCEGNYGYTF
TGCAGCTGTGAGGGGAACTATGGCTACACCTTC
>-|-|TRBJ1-5|TRBV18
CASSPQGDVQPQHF
TGTGCCAGCTCACCACAGGGGGATGTGCAGCCCCAGCATTTT
>few|-|TRBJ2-2|TRBV6-4
CASSEQPTGELFF
TGTGCCAGCAGTGAGCAGCCCACCGGGGAGCTGTTTTTT
>-|-|TRBJ2-3|TRBV5-6
CASSLALAGYGDTQYF
TGTGCCAGCAGCTTGGCCTTGGCAGGGTATGGAGATACGCAGTATTTT
>-|-|TRBJ1-2|TRBV6-5
CASSSRLVGYTF
TGTGCCAGCAGTTCCCGATTGGTTGGCTACACCTTC
>-|-|TRBJ1-1|TRBV4-3
CASSQAVLNTEAFF
TGCGCCAGCAGCCAAGCGGTGCTGAACACTGAAGCTTTCTTT
>many|-|TRBJ1-1|TRBV5-4
CASSKPSGRLNTEAFF
TGTGCCAGCAGCAAGCCTTCTGGACGGCTTAACACTGAAGCTTTCTTT
>-|-|TRBJ1-1|TRBV18
CASSPTAANTEAFF
TGTGCCAGCTCCCCTACGGCAGCGAACACTGAAGCTTTCTTT
>few|TRBD2|TRBJ2-2|TRBV12-3/TRBV12-4
CASSFASGGLNTGELFF
TGTGCCAGCAGTTTTGCTAGCGGGGGCCTGAACACCGGGGAGCTGTTTTTT
>many|TRBD1|TRBJ2-2|TRBV6-5
CASSYATGKTGELFF
TGTGCCAGCAGTTACGCGACAGGGAAAACCGGGGAGCTGTTTTTT
>many|TRBD2|TRBJ2-5|TRBV19
CASRGGLAGSQETQYF
TGTGCCAGTAGGGGAGGGCTAGCGGGATCCCAAGAGACCCAGTACTTC
>few|-|TRBJ1-3|TRBV30
CAWMPGDTGNTIYF
TGTGCCTGGATGCCCGGGGATACTGGAAACACCATATATTTT
>many|-|TRBJ2-2|TRBV6-2/TRBV6-3
CASSYVRRAEAGELFF
TGTGCCAGCAGTTATGTCCGGCGGGCAGAGGCTGGGGAGCTGTTTTTT
>-|TRBD2|TRBJ2-7|TRBV5-1
CASSLINSGVDEQYF
TGCGCCAGCAGCTTGATAAATAGCGGGGTGGACGAGCAGTACTTC
>-|-|TRBJ1-1|TRBV10-3
CAISDLRGNTEAFF
TGTGCCATCAGTGATCTCAGGGGAAACACTGAAGCTTTCTTT
>many|-|TRBJ2-1|TRBV2
CASSEAGITYNEQFF
TGTGCCAGCAGTGAAGCGGGGATAACTTACAATGAGCAGTTCTTC
>many|-|TRBJ1-1|TRBV20-1
CSAGGRANTEAFF
TGCAGTGCTGGCGGGAGGGCGAACACTGAAGCTTTCTTT
>-|-|TRBJ2-3|TRBV27
CASREPGADTQYF
TGTGCCAGCAGGGAACCGGGGGCAGATACGCAGTATTTT
>-|TRBD2|TRBJ2-3|TRBV2
CASRLTGGADTQYF
TGTGCCAGCAGATTGACGGGGGGAGCAGATACGCAGTATTTT
>-|TRBD1|TRBJ2-7|TRBV10-3
CAISKTGGDYEQYF
TGTGCCATCAGCAAGACAGGGGGGGACTACGAGCAGTACTTC
>few|TRBD1|TRBJ1-1|TRBV6-2/TRBV6-3
CASSKGQGRATEAFF
TGTGCCAGCAGTAAGGGACAGGGAAGGGCGACTGAAGCTTTCTTT
>few|TRBD1|TRBJ2-4|TRBV29-1
CSVAGTGGDIQYF
TGCAGCGTTGCCGGGACAGGGGGGGACATTCAGTACTTC
>many|-|TRBJ1-1|TRBV5-1
CASSSSPRNTEAFF
TGCGCCAGCAGCTCATCCCCCCGGAACACTGAAGCTTTCTTT
>few|-|TRBJ2-7|TRBV9
CASSVGPDSYEQYF
TGTGCCAGCAGCGTAGGTCCAGACTCCTACGAGCAGTACTTC
>-|-|TRBJ2-7|TRBV5-5
CASSPGTQQWYEQYF
TGTGCCAGCAGCCCCGGGACACAACAATGGTACGAGCAGTACTTC
>-|-|TRBJ1-1|TRBV6-5
CASSTGTRSSEAFF
TGTGCCAGCAGCACCGGGACAAGGTCAAGTGAAGCTTTCTTT
>-|-|TRBJ1-5|TRBV27
CASKAYSNQPQHF
TGTGCCAGCAAAGCTTATAGCAATCAGCCCCAGCATTTT
>few|-|TRBJ1-1|TRBV6-1
CASSEGRGLGTEAFF
TGTGCCAGCAGTGAAGGACGGGGTCTAGGGACTGAAGCTTTCTTT
>-|-|TRBJ2-2|TRBV19
CASSPEGLGTGELFF
TGTGCCAGTAGTCCAGAGGGACTGGGCACCGGGGAGCTGTTTTTT
>-|-|TRBJ2-4|TRBV13
CASSLRGGLAKNIQYF
TGTGCCAGCAGCTTAAGAGGCGGTCTAGCCAAAAACATTCAGTACTTC
>-|-|TRBJ2-1|TRBV18
CASSPRPAALNEQFF
TGTGCCAGCTCACCACGCCCAGCGGCCCTCAATGAGCAGTTCTTC
>few|-|TRBJ2-3|TRBV7-2
CASSREGHTDTQYF
TGTGCCAGCAGCCGAGAGGGGCACACAGATACGCAGTATTTT
>few|TRBD2|TRBJ2-5|TRBV5-1
CASSLEVSGGVLETQYF
TGCGCCAGCAGCTTGGAGGTTAGCGGGGGGGTCCTAGAGACCCAGTACTTC
>many|-|TRBJ2-2|TRBV7-9
CASSLAGLGGELFF
TGTGCCAGCAGCTTGGCAGGCTTGGGCGGGGAGCTGTTTTTT
>-|-|TRBJ2-1|TRBV20-1
CSARIPDRFGYNEQFF
TGCAGTGCTAGGATACCCGACAGGTTTGGCTACAATGAGCAGTTCTTC
>few|TRBD2|TRBJ2-7|TRBV4-1
CASSQRGLAGGDEQYF
TGCGCCAGCAGCCAACGCGGACTAGCGGGGGGGGACGAGCAGTACTTC
>many|TRBD1|TRBJ2-7|TRBV10-3
CAISDQQGTGDLYEQYF
TGTGCCATCAGTGACCAGCAAGGGACAGGGGACCTCTACGAGCAGTACTTC
>many|TRBD2|TRBJ2-4|TRBV19
CASSMGLVLAKNIQYF
TGTGCCAGTAGTATGGGACTAGTCTTGGCCAAAAACATTCAGTACTTC
>few|-|TRBJ2-7|TRBV6-6
CASRRGKIRGPYEQYF
TGTGCCAGCAGGAGGGGGAAGATTAGGGGCCCTTACGAGCAGTACTTC
>-|-|TRBJ2-7|TRBV4-3
CASSQGAAGTYEQYF
TGCGCCAGCAGCCAAGGGGCGGCAGGGACCTACGAGCAGTACTTC
>few|TRBD2|TRBJ2-7|TRBV20-1
CSVPSGGPPYEQYF
TGCAGTGTCCCTAGCGGGGGCCCTCCCTACGAGCAGTACTTC
>few|TRBD1|TRBJ2-1|TRBV5-1
CASSLVRGRRNEQFF
TGCGCCAGCAGCTTGGTAAGGGGGCGCAGGAATGAGCAGTTCTTC
>many|TRBD1|TRBJ2-7|TRBV5-1
CASSVGQGSYEQYF
TGCGCCAGCAGCGTGGGACAGGGTTCCTACGAGCAGTACTTC
>many|-|TRBJ2-7|TRBV7-2
CASSITGPPDEQYF
TGTGCCAGCAGCATAACCGGGCCTCCGGACGAGCAGTACTTC
>-|-|TRBJ1-6|TRBV6-1
CASSRRDSPLHF
TGTGCCAGCAGTCGAAGGGATTCACCCCTCCACTTT